This TCR beta chain was sequenced in a study of early T cells in non-severe SARS-CoV-2 infection. Study-level information: Unpaired chains resulted from sequencing bulk RNA of unsorted whole blood.

After removal of 5 bases from V and 4 bases from J, the junction contained 7 bases not matched to a gene. Germline CDR1 SGHRS, CDR2 YFSETQ. The CDR3 contains 14 residues. Points from the study as a whole: Reliance on VDJdb matching favored anti-spike CD8 responses; private and CD4 specificities were missed.

Individual cDNA molecules carried attached unique molecular identifiers. TCRdb passed the 5' RACE reads through MiXCR, listing each CDR3 protein once. The table lists 70,000 or so distinct CDR3 sequences, under 15% of them singletons, with roughly 1.3% in the top ten. A word on this clonotype: What it binds is unknown. This sequence may be a read error, since a much larger clone differs from it by one base. It is likely a read error, because the conserved phenylalanine at the end of the CDR3 is missing.

The J gene is TRBJ2-3, the V gene TRBV5-1; 7 bases agree with TRBD2. The clonotype originates from an adult who was a healthcare worker with PCR-confirmed SARS-CoV-2 infection or an uninfected control (not recorded which). The sequencing input was whole blood. The CDR3: CASRAGTLADTQYS. The CDR3 nucleotides are TGCGCCAGCAGAGCGGGGACCTTGGCAGATACGCAGTATTCT.